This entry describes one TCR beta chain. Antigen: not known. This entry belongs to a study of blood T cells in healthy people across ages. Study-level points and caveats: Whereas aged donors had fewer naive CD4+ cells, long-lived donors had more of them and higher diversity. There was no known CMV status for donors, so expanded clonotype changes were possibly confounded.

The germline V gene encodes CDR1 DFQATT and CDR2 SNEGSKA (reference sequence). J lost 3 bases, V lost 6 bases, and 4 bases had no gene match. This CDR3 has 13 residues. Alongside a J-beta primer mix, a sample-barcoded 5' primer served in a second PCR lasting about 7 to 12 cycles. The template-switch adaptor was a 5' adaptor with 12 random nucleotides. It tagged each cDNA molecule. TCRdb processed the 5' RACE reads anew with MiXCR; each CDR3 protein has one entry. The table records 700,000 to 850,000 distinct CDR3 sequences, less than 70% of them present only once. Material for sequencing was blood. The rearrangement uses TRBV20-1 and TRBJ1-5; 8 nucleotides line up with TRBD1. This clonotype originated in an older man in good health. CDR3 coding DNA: TGCAGTGCCGCGGACAGGGTCAATCAGCCCCAGCATTTT. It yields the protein CSAADRVNQPQHF.